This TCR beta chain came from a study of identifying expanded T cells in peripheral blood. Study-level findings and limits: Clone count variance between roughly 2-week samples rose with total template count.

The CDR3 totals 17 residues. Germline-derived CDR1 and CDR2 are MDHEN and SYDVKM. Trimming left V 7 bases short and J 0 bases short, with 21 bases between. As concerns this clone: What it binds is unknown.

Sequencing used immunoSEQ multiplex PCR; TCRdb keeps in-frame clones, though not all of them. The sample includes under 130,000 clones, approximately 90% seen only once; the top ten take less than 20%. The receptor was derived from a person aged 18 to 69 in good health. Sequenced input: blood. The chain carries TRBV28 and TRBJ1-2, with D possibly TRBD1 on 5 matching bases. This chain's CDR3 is CASITAAGGAPNYGYTF. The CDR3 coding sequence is TGTGCCAGCATTACAGCGGCGGGAGGGGCCCCTAACTATGGCTACACCTTC.